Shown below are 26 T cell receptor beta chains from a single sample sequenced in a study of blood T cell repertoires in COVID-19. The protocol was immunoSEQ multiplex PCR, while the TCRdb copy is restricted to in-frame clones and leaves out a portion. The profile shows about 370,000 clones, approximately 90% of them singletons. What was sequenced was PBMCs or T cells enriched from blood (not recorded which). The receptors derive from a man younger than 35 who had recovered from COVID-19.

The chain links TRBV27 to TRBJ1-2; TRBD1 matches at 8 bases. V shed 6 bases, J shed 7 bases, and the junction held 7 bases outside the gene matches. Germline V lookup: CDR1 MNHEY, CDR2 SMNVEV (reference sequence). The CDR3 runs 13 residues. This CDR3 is CASSPTGDGGYTF. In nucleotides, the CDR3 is TGTGCCAGCAGCCCGACAGGGGATGGTGGCTACACCTTC.

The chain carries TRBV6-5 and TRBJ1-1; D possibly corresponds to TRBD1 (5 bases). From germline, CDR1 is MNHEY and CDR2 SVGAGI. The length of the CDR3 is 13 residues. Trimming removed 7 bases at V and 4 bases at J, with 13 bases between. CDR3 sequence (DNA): TGTGCCAGCAATCAGGGCCTGGGCACTGAAGCTTTCTTT. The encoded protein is CASNQGLGTEAFF.

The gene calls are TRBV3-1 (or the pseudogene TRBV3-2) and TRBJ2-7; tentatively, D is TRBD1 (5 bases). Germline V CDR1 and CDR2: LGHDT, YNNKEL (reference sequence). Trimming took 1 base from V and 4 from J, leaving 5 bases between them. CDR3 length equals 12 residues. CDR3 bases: TGTGCCAGCAGCCAAGCAGGGTACGAGCAGTACTTC. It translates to CASSQAGYEQYF.

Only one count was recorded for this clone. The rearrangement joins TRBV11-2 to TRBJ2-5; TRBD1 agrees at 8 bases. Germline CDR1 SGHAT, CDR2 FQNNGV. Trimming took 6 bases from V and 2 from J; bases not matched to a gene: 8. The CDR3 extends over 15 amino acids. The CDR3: CASSFTGQGQETQYF. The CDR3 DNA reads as TGTGCCAGCAGTTTTACTGGACAGGGACAAGAGACCCAGTACTTC.

The CDR3 sequence is CASRRGTGDSPLHF. The CDR3 coding sequence is TGTGCCAGCAGACGAGGGACAGGGGACTCACCCCTCCACTTT. This rearrangement joins TRBV28 to TRBJ1-6; TRBD1 agrees at 10 bases. Germline V gene sequence: CDR1 MDHEN, CDR2 SYDVKM. The CDR3 contains 14 residues. V lost 6 bases, J lost 10 bases, and 6 bases stayed unmatched.

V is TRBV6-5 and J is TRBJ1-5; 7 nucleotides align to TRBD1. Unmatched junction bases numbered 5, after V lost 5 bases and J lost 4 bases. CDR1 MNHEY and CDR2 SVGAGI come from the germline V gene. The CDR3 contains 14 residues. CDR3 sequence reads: CASSRQGRNQPQHF. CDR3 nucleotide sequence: TGTGCCAGCAGTCGACAGGGCCGGAATCAGCCCCAGCATTTT.

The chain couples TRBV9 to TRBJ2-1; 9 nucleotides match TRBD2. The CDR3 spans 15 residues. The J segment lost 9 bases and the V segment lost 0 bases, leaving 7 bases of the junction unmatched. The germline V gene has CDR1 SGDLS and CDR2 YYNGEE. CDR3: CASSVEIAGVSEQFF. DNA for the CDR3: TGTGCCAGCAGCGTAGAGATAGCGGGAGTTTCTGAGCAGTTCTTC.

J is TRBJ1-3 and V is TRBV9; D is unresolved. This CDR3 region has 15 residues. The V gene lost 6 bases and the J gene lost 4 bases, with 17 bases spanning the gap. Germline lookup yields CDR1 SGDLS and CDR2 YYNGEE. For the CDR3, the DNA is TGTGCCAGCACCCCATCGGGGAATCCAGGAAACACCATATATTTT. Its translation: CASTPSGNPGNTIYF.

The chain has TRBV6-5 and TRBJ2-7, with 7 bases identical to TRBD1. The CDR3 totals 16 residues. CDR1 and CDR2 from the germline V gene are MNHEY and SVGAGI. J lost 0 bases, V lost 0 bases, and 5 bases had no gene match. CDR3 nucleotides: TGTGCCAGCAGTTACTCGATAGGGGGCGACTCCTACGAGCAGTACTTC. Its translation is CASSYSIGGDSYEQYF.

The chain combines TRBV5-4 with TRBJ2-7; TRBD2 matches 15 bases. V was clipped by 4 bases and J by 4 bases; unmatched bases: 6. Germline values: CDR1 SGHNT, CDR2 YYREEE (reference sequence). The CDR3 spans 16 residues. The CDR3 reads CASSLGLAGGPYEQYF. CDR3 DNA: TGTGCCAGCAGCCTAGGACTAGCGGGGGGGCCGTACGAGCAGTACTTC. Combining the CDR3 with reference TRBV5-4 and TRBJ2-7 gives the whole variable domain ETGVTQSPTHLIKTRGQQVTLRCSSQSGHNTVSWYQQALGQGPQFIFQYYREEENGRGNFPPRFSGLQFPNYSSELNVNALELDDSALYLCASSLGLAGGPYEQYFGPGTRLTVT.

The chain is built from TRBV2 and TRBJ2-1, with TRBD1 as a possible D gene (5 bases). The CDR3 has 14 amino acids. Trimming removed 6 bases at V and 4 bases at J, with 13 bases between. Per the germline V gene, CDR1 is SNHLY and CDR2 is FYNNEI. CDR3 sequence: CASSATEKYNEQFF. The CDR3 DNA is TGTGCCAGCAGCGCGACAGAAAAGTACAATGAGCAGTTCTTC.

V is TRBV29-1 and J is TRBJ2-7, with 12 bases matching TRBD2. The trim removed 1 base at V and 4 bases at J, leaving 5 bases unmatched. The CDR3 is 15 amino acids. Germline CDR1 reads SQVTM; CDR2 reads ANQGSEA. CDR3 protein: CSVEASGRAFYEQYF. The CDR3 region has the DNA TGCAGCGTTGAAGCTAGCGGGAGGGCCTTTTACGAGCAGTACTTC.

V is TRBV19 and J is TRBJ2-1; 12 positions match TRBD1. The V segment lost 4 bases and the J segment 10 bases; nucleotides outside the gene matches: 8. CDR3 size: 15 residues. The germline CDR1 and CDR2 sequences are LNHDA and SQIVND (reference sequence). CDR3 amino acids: CASSKGGGTGGEQFF. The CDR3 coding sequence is TGTGCCAGTAGTAAGGGAGGGGGGACAGGGGGCGAGCAGTTCTTC.

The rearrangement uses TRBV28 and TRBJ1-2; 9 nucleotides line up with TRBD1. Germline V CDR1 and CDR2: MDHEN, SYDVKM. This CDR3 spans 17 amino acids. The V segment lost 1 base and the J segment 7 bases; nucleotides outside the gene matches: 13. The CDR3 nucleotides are TGTGCCAGCAGTTTATTGGCCCCGGGACAGGGAAGTAGTGGCTACACCTTC. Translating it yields CASSLLAPGQGSSGYTF.

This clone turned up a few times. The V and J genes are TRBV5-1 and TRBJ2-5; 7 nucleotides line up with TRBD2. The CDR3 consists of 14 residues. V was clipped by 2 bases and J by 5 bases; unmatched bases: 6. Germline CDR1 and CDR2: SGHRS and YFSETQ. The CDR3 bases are TGCGCCAGCAGCTTCACGGGGGAGGGTGAGACCCAGTACTTC. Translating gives CASSFTGEGETQYF.

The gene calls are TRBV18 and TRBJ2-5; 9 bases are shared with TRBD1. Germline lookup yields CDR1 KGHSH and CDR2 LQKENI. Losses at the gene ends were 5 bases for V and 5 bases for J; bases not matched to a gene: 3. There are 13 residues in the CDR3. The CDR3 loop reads CASSGTGSETQYF. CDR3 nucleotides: TGTGCCAGCTCAGGGACAGGGTCGGAGACCCAGTACTTC.

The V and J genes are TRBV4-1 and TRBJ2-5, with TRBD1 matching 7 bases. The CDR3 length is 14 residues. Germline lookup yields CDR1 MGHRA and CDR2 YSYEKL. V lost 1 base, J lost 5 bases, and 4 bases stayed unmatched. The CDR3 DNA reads TGCGCCAGCAGCCAAGCAGGGGGTCGGGAGACCCAGTACTTC. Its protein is CASSQAGGRETQYF.

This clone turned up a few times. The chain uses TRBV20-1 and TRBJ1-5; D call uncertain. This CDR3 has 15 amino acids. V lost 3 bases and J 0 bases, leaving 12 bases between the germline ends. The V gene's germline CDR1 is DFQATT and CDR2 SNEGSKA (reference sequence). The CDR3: CSASRAGYSNQPQHF. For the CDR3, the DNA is TGCAGTGCTAGTCGTGCAGGTTATAGCAATCAGCCCCAGCATTTT.

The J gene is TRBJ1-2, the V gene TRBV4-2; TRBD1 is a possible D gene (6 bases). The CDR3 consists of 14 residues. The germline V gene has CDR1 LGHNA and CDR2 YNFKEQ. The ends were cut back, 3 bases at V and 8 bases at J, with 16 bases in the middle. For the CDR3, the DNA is TGTGCCAGCAGCCATGCTCAACAGGGTAGCGGCTACACCTTC. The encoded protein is CASSHAQQGSGYTF.

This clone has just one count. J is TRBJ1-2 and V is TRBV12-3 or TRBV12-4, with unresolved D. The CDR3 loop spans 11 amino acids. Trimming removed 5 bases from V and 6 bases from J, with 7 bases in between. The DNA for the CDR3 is TGTGCCAGCAGTGGTCAGAATGGCTACACCTTC. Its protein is CASSGQNGYTF.

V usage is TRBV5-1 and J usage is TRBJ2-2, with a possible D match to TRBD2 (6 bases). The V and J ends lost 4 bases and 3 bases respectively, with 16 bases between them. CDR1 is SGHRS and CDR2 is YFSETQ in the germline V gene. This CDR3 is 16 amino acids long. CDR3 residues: CASSPRASADTGELFF. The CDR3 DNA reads TGCGCCAGCAGCCCGAGGGCTAGCGCGGACACCGGGGAGCTGTTTTTT. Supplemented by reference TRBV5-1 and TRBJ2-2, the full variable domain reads KAGVTQTPRYLIKTRGQQVTLSCSPISGHRSVSWYQQTPGQGLQFLFEYFSETQRNKGNFPGRFSGRQFSNSRSEMNVSTLELGDSALYLCASSPRASADTGELFFGEGSRLTVL.

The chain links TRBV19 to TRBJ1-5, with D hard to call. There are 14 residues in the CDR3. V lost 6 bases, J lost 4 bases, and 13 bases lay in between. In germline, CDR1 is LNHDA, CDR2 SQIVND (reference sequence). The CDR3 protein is CASSDRAMNQPQHF. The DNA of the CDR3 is TGTGCCAGTAGCGATCGCGCGATGAATCAGCCCCAGCATTTT.

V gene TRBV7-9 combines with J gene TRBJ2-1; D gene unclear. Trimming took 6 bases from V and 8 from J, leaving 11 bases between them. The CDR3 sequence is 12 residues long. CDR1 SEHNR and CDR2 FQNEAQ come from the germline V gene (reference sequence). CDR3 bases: TGTGCCAGCAGTCTTAGGAGCCATGAGCAGTTCTTC. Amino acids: CASSLRSHEQFF.

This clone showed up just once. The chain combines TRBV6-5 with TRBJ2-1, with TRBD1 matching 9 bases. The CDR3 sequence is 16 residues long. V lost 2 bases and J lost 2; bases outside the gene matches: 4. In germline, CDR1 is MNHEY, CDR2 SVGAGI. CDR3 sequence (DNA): TGTGCCAGCAGTTACCAGGGACAGGGAACCTACAATGAGCAGTTCTTC. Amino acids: CASSYQGQGTYNEQFF.

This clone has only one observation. CDR3 bases: TGTGCCAGCAGCCAAGGGCAGGCTGGTATCACTGAAGCTTTCTTT. This encodes CASSQGQAGITEAFF. The chain links TRBV3-1 (or the pseudogene TRBV3-2) to TRBJ1-1, with D hard to call. The V gene's germline CDR1 is LGHDT and CDR2 YNNKEL (reference sequence). Trimming took 1 base from V and 4 from J, leaving 13 bases between them. The CDR3 is made up of 15 amino acids.

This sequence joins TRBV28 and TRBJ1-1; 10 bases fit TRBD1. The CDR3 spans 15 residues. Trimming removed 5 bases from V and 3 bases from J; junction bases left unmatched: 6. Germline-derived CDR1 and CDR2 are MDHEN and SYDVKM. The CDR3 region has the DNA TGTGCCAGCAGTCCATCCGGGACAGGGGACACTGAAGCTTTCTTT. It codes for CASSPSGTGDTEAFF.